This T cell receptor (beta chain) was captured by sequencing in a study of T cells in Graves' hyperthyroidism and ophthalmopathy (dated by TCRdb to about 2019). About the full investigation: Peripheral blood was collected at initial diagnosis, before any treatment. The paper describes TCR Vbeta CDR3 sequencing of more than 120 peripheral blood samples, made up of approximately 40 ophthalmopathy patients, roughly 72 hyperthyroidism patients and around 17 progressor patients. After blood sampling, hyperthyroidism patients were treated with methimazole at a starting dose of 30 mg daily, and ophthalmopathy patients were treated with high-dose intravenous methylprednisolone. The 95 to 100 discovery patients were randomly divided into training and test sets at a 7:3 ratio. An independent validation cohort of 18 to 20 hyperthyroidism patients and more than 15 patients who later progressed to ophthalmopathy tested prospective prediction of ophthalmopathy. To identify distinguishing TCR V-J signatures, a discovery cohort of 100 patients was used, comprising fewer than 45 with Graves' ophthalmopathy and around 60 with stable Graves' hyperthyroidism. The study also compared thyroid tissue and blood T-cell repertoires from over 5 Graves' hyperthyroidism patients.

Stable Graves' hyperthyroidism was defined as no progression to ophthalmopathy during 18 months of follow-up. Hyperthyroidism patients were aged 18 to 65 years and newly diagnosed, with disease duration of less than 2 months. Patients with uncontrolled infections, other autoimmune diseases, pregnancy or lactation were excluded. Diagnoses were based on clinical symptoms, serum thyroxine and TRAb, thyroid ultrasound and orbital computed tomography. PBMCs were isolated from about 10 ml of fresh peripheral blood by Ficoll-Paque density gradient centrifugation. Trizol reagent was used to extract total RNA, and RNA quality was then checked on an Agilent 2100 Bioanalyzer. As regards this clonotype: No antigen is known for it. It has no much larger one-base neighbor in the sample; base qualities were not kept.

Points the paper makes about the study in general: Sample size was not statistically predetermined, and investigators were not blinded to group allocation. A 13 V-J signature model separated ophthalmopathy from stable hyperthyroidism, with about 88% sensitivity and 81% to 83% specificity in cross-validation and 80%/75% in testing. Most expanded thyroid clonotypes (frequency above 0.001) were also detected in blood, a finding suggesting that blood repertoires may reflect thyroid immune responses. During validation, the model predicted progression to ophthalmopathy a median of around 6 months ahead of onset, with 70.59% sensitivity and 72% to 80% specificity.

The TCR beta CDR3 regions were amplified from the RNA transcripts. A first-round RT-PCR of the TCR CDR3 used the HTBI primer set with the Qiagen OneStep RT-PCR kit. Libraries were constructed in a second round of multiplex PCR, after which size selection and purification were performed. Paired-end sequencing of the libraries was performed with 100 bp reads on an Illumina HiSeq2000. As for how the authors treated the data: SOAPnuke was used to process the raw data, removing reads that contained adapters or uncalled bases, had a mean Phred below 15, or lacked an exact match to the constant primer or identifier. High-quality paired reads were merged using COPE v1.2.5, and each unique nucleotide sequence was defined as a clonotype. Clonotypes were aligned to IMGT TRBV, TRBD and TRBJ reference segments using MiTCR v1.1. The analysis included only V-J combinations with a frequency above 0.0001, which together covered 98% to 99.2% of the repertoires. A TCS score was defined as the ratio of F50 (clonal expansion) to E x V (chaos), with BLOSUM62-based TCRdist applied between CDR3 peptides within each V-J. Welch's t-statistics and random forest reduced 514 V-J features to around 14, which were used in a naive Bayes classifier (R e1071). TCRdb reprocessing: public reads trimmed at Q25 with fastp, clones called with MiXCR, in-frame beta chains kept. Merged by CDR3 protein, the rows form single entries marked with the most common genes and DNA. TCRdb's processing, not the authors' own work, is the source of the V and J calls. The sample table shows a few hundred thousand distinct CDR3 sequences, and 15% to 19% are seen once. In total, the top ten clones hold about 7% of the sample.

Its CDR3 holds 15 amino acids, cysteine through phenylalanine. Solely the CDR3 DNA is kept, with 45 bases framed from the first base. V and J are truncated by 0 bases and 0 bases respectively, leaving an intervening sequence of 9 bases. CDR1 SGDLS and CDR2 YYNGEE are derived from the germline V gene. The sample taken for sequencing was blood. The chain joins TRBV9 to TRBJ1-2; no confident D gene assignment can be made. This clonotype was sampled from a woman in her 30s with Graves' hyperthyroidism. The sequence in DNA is TGTGCCAGCAGCGTAGGGGGAGATACTAACTATGGCTACACCTTC. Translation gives CASSVGGDTNYGYTF.